The 16 T cell receptor beta chains listed next were all sequenced from one sample in a study of blood T cell repertoires in COVID-19. TCRdb's copy holds only in-frame clones and misses some; the assay was immunoSEQ multiplex PCR. The data hold about 280,000 clones, with 65% to 90% observed a single time. The sample was peripheral blood. These receptors were taken from a man in his fifties or sixties with active or convalescent COVID-19.

The CDR3 DNA is TGTGCCAGCAGCAAAGACCGAGCAAAATCCTACGAGCAGTACTTC. Encoded protein: CASSKDRAKSYEQYF. The chain recombines TRBV21-1 with TRBJ2-7; the DNA was not compared with TRBD2, the D call given in the table. TRBV21-1 is a pseudogene segment. The CDR3 contains 15 residues.

The chain employs TRBV2 and TRBJ2-3, with D unresolved. The CDR3 runs 14 residues. V lost 6 bases and J 0 bases, leaving 10 bases between the germline ends. Looked up from germline, CDR1 is SNHLY and CDR2 is FYNNEI. CDR3 coding DNA: TGTGCCAGCAGCCAAGTCGGGAGCACAGATACGCAGTATTTT. It is translated as CASSQVGSTDTQYF.

CDR3 sequence (DNA): TGCGCCAGCAGCCCTACCGGGACAACCGACGAGCAGTACTTC. Translating gives CASSPTGTTDEQYF. J is TRBJ2-7 and V is TRBV5-1, with D maybe TRBD1 (6 bases). Trimming shortened V by 4 bases and J by 5 bases, and 16 bases separated the two germline ends. Germline assignment: CDR1 SGHRS and CDR2 YFSETQ. This CDR3 region has 14 residues.

This chain links TRBV7-8 with TRBJ2-3, with a weak D call TRBD2 (6 bases). V was clipped by 0 bases and J by 2 bases, with 15 bases between them. The CDR3 contains 17 residues. Germline V gene sequence: CDR1 SGHVS, CDR2 FQNEAQ. The CDR3 nucleotides are TGTGCCAGCAGCTTAGCTGGGGCGGGGCTATCCACAGATACGCAGTATTTT. Residues: CASSLAGAGLSTDTQYF.

The V call is TRBV6-1, the J call TRBJ2-7; 8 bases agree with TRBD2. There are 15 residues in the CDR3. Germline CDR1 and CDR2: MNHNS and SASEGT. With V trimmed by 2 bases and J by 5 bases, 8 bases remained unmatched. CDR3 coding DNA: TGTGCCAGCAGTGAAATCTTTCGGGGGGGCGACGAGCAGTACTTC. This sequence encodes CASSEIFRGGDEQYF.

This chain joins TRBV4-3 and TRBJ2-7, with D tentatively TRBD2 (5 bases). Trimming pared 4 bases from V and 8 bases from J, leaving 18 bases between. Germline CDR1 is LGHNA and CDR2 is YSLEER. The length of the CDR3 is 14 residues. The chain's CDR3 is CASSPMSGSNQQYF. The DNA for the CDR3 is TGCGCCAGCAGCCCCATGTCGGGGAGCAACCAGCAGTACTTC.

This clone was seen only once. The rearrangement links TRBV6-5 to TRBJ1-2, with 10 bases lining up with TRBD1. V trimming: 7 bases; J trimming: 5 bases; junction bases outside the gene matches: 7. The CDR3 has 14 residues. Germline V gene data show CDR1 as MNHEY and CDR2 as SVGAGI. The CDR3 sequence: CASTDRGLGYGYTF. As DNA, the CDR3 is TGTGCCAGCACCGACAGGGGGCTTGGGTATGGCTACACCTTC.

This clone was observed once. The chain carries TRBV29-1 and TRBJ1-1; D gene ambiguous. The CDR3 has 12 residues. Germline V lookup: CDR1 SQVTM, CDR2 ANQGSEA. V was cut by 2 bases and J by 3 bases, with 7 bases left in between. The CDR3 region is CSVEKTDTEAFF. The CDR3 coding sequence is TGCAGCGTTGAAAAAACAGACACTGAAGCTTTCTTT. Combining the CDR3 with reference TRBV29-1 and TRBJ1-1 gives the whole variable domain SAVISQKPSRDICQRGTSLTIQCQVDSQVTMMFWYRQQPGQSLTLIATANQGSEATYESGFVIDKFPISRPNLTFSTLTVSNMSPEDSSIYLCSVEKTDTEAFFGQGTRLTVV.

The chain is built from TRBV7-2 and TRBJ2-5, with D possibly TRBD1 on 5 matching bases. The germline V gene has CDR1 SGHTA and CDR2 FQGNSA. This CDR3 has 16 amino acids. V lost 0 bases and J lost 5, with 16 bases in between. CDR3 in amino acids: CASSLAFGQGLETQYF. In DNA, the CDR3 is TGTGCCAGCAGCTTAGCATTCGGGCAGGGTCTGGAGACCCAGTACTTC. The whole variable domain, remainder taken from reference TRBV7-2 and TRBJ2-5, is GAGVSQSPSNKVTEKGKDVELRCDPISGHTALYWYRQSLGQGLEFLIYFQGNSAPDKSGLPSDRFSAERTGGSVSTLTIQRTQQEDSAVYLCASSLAFGQGLETQYFGPGTRLLVL.

The rearrangement joins TRBV28 to TRBJ1-2; the D gene is possibly TRBD1 (6 bases). This CDR3 comprises 15 residues. Germline assignment: CDR1 MDHEN and CDR2 SYDVKM. V lost 5 bases to trimming and J lost 0 bases, with 13 bases between them. The CDR3 nucleotides read TGTGCCAGCAGTCGTCAGGGGTCGACTAACTATGGCTACACCTTC. It specifies CASSRQGSTNYGYTF.

The V call is TRBV3-1 (or the pseudogene TRBV3-2), the J call TRBJ1-1; 9 bases fit TRBD1. Germline V gives CDR1 LGHDT, CDR2 YNNKEL (reference sequence). The CDR3 contains 16 residues. The trim removed 1 base at V and 1 base at J, leaving 4 bases unmatched. The CDR3 region is CASSQGPDRGNTEAFF. The CDR3 DNA follows: TGTGCCAGCAGCCAAGGTCCGGACAGGGGGAACACTGAAGCTTTCTTT.

The sample holds one count of this clone. The chain uses TRBV5-5 and TRBJ1-2; 11 nucleotides match TRBD1. Germline CDR1 reads SGHKS; CDR2 reads YYEKEE (reference sequence). J was trimmed by 4 bases and V by 8 bases; bases with no gene match: 4. This CDR3 comprises 13 residues. CDR3 protein: CASGTGGAYGYTF. The CDR3 DNA sequence: TGTGCCAGTGGGACAGGGGGAGCCTATGGCTACACCTTC.

V is TRBV10-3 and J is TRBJ1-2; TRBD1 agrees at 7 bases. This CDR3 contains 12 residues. V gave up 6 bases and J gave up 8 bases; unmatched junction bases: 6. In germline, CDR1 is ENHRY, CDR2 SYGVKD. This CDR3 reads CAISETGPGYTF. CDR3 DNA: TGTGCCATCAGCGAGACAGGGCCCGGCTACACCTTC.

This chain uses TRBV11-2 with TRBJ1-3; a weak D match, TRBD1 (6 bases). The CDR3 is made up of 15 amino acids. Per germline, CDR1 SGHAT and CDR2 FQNNGV. With 5 bases removed from V and 0 bases from J, the gap between germline ends came to 11 bases. CDR3 loop: CASSAGQTSGNTIYF. In DNA, the CDR3 is TGTGCCAGCAGCGCCGGACAGACCTCTGGAAACACCATATATTTT.

This clone turned up a few times. V usage is TRBV25-1 and J usage is TRBJ2-7, with 7 bases lining up with TRBD1. The junction had 10 bases not matched to a gene; V was cut back by 2 bases and J by 6 bases. CDR3 length: 15 amino acids. CDR1 and CDR2 (germline): MGHDK, SYGVNS. The DNA for the CDR3 is TGTGCCAGCAGTGAAACCCTGGCAGGGGGTAGCGAGCAGTACTTC. It is translated as CASSETLAGGSEQYF.

The chain combines TRBV5-1 with TRBJ2-2; 10 bases agree with TRBD2. CDR3 length equals 16 residues. CDR1 SGHRS and CDR2 YFSETQ come from the germline V gene. V was pared by 2 bases and J by 6 bases, with 7 bases of the junction left unmatched. Written as DNA, the CDR3 is TGCGCCAGCAGCTTTCTAGCGGGAGTTGAGTCCGGGGAGCTGTTTTTT. The encoded protein is CASSFLAGVESGELFF. The variable domain in full, with the rest retrieved from reference TRBV5-1 and TRBJ2-2, is KAGVTQTPRYLIKTRGQQVTLSCSPISGHRSVSWYQQTPGQGLQFLFEYFSETQRNKGNFPGRFSGRQFSNSRSEMNVSTLELGDSALYLCASSFLAGVESGELFFGEGSRLTVL.